This TCR beta chain was retrieved from a study of cytomegalovirus exposure and HLA in healthy donors. Study background: An earlier analysis found fewer than 120 million unique TCR beta sequences from approximately 190 million T cells.

The study's findings and limits: The investigators catalogued some 160 TCR beta chains as cytomegalovirus-associated.

Vbeta (60) and Jbeta (13) primers were used in the PCR. Under the authors' procedure: Roughly 10 million shared chains were among around 80 million unique TCR beta chains counted in a later analysis. Sequencing was performed with immunoSEQ multiplex PCR; in TCRdb, only in-frame clones are kept and a portion is missing. That table supplies the V and J calls and clone size; D and trimming were determined from the DNA. Of about 150,000 clones listed, approximately 70% are singletons. To note about this clone: Its specificity is not known.

Material for sequencing was PBMCs. This TCR was recovered from a woman aged 60 to 75 in good health and CMV-seropositive.

The CDR3 sequence: CASSVGDSISGYTF. CDR3 coding DNA: TGTGCCAGCAGCGTAGGGGACAGTATTAGTGGCTACACCTTC. This chain connects TRBV9 to TRBJ1-2, with 7 bases that match TRBD1. Germline CDR1 reads SGDLS; CDR2 reads YYNGEE. V gave up 0 bases and J gave up 7 bases; unmatched junction bases: 6. The CDR3 contains 14 residues.